A single sample gave rise to the 7 T cell receptor beta chains below, sequenced in a study of blood T cell repertoires in COVID-19. Sequencing was performed with immunoSEQ multiplex PCR; in TCRdb, only in-frame clones are kept and a portion is missing. The repertoire has roughly 140,000 clones, approximately 80% of them found once; the top ten carry approximately 9%. The sample consisted of peripheral blood. The receptor source for this set is a woman older than 75 in a cohort sampled during active or convalescent COVID-19.

The chain links TRBV3-1 (or the pseudogene TRBV3-2) to TRBJ2-3; the D gene is possibly TRBD2 (5 bases). The CDR3 spans 15 residues. Trimming cost V 4 bases and J 4 bases, with 15 bases left between them. The germline gives CDR1 LGHDT, CDR2 YNNKEL (reference sequence). This CDR3 reads CASSPARGESDTQYF. CDR3 sequence (DNA): TGTGCCAGCAGCCCCGCTCGGGGTGAATCAGATACGCAGTATTTT.

This chain connects TRBV11-2 to TRBJ2-7, with 8 nucleotides matching TRBD1. Germline CDR1 SGHAT, CDR2 FQNNGV. The CDR3 length is 15 residues. The trim removed 5 bases at V and 0 bases at J, leaving 6 bases unmatched. CDR3 sequence (DNA): TGTGCCAGCAGCCATCGGACAGGGAACTCCTACGAGCAGTACTTC. Residues: CASSHRTGNSYEQYF.

The sample holds one count of this clone. V and J are TRBV7-2 and TRBJ2-1, with D unclear. Germline CDR1 is SGHTA and CDR2 is FQGNSA. The V and J ends lost 1 base and 6 bases respectively, with 16 bases between them. This CDR3 region has 16 residues. The CDR3 loop is CASSLVGSPLVNEQFF. The CDR3 bases are TGTGCCAGCAGCTTAGTCGGTAGCCCACTTGTCAATGAGCAGTTCTTC.

The chain carries TRBV24-1 and TRBJ2-2; 7 bases fit TRBD2. The J segment lost 5 bases and the V segment lost 3 bases, leaving 5 bases of the junction unmatched. CDR3 size: 15 residues. CDR1 KGHDR and CDR2 SFDVKD come from the germline V gene. The CDR3 DNA follows: TGTGCCACCAGTGATACCACCGGGGGGACCGGGGAGCTGTTTTTT. Its protein product is CATSDTTGGTGELFF.

This clone has a single count. The rearrangement joins TRBV4-1 to TRBJ2-4, with D tentatively TRBD2 (5 bases). CDR3 length equals 13 residues. Trimming stripped 3 bases from V and 8 bases from J, with 11 bases between. Germline lookup yields CDR1 MGHRA and CDR2 YSYEKL. The CDR3 is CASSQTGRDIQYF. Here the CDR3 DNA reads TGCGCCAGCAGCCAGACGGGGAGAGACATTCAGTACTTC.

The genes are TRBV29-1 and TRBJ2-5, with 9 positions matching TRBD1. V lost 8 bases, J lost 5 bases, and 9 bases stayed unmatched. The CDR3 consists of 13 residues. Germline CDR1 SQVTM, CDR2 ANQGSEA. This CDR3 is CSTMTGGKETQYF. CDR3 in DNA: TGCAGCACGATGACAGGGGGAAAGGAGACCCAGTACTTC.

The chain carries TRBV7-9 and TRBJ2-7, with D unclear. Trimming shortened V by 4 bases and J by 1 base, and 5 bases separated the two germline ends. Germline lookup yields CDR1 SEHNR and CDR2 FQNEAQ (reference sequence). The CDR3 is made up of 12 amino acids. CDR3: CASSWQSYEQYV. The CDR3 nucleotides read TGTGCCAGCAGCTGGCAGTCCTACGAGCAGTACGTC.